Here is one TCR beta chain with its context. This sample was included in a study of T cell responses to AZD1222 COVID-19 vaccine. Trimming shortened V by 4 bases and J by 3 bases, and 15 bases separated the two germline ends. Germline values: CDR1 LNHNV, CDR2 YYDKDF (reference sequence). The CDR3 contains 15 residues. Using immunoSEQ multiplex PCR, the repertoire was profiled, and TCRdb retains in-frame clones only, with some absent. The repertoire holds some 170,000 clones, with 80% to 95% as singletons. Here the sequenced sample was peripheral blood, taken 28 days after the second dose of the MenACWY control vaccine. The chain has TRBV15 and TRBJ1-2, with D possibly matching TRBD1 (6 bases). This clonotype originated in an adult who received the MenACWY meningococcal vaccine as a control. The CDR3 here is CATSIRDTIDYGYTF. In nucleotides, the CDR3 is TGTGCCACCAGCATACGGGACACTATTGACTATGGCTACACCTTC.